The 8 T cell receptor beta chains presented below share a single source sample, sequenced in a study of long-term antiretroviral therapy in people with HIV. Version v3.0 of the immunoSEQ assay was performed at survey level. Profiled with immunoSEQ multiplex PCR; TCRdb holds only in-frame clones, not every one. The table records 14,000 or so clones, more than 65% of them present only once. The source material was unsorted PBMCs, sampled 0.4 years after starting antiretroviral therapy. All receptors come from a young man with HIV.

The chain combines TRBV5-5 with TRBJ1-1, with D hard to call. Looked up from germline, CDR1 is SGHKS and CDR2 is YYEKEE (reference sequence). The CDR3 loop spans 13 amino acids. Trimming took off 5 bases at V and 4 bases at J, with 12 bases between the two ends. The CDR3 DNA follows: TGTGCCAGCAGTCCGCCTCGAACCACTGAAGCTTTCTTT. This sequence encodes CASSPPRTTEAFF.

CDR3 in amino acids: CASSLTGGGTNTEAFF. The DNA for the CDR3 is TGTGCCAGCAGTCTAACAGGGGGCGGGACGAACACTGAAGCTTTCTTT. V and J are TRBV7-3 and TRBJ1-1; 9 bases fit TRBD1. Germline lookup yields CDR1 SGHTA and CDR2 FQGTGA. Trimming took 6 bases from V and 1 from J; bases not matched to a gene: 9. The CDR3 spans 16 residues.

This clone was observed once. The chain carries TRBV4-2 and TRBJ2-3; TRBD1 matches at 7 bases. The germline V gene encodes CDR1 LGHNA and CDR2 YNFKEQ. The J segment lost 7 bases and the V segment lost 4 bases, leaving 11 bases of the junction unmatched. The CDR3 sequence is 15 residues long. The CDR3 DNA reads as TGTGCCAGCAGCCTTCCGGACAGGCTAATTAATACGCAGTATTTT. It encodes CASSLPDRLINTQYF.

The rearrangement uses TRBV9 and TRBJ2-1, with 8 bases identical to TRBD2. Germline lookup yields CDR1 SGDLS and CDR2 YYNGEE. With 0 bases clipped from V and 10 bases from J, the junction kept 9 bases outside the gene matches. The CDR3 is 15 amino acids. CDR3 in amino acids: CASSVVPGLALEQFF. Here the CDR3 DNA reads TGTGCCAGCAGCGTAGTGCCCGGACTAGCACTCGAGCAGTTCTTC.

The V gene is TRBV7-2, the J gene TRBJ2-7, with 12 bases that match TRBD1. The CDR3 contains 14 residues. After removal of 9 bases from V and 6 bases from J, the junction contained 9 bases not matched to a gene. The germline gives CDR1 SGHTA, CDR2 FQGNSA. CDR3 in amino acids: CASATGTGGFEQYF. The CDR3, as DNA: TGTGCCAGTGCAACCGGGACAGGGGGCTTCGAGCAGTACTTC.

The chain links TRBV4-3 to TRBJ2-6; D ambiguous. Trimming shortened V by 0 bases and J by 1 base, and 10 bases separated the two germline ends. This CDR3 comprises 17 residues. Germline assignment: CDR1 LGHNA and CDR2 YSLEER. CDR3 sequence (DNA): TGCGCCAGCAGCCAAGATCATGGCGTGTCTGGGGCCAACGTCCTGACTTTC. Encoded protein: CASSQDHGVSGANVLTF.

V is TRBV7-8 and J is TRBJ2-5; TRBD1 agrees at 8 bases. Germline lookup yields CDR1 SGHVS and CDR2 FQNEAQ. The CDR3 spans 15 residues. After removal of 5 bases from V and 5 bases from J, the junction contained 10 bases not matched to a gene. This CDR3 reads CASSPNGQGRETQYF. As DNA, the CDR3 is TGTGCCAGCAGCCCAAACGGACAGGGTAGGGAGACCCAGTACTTC.

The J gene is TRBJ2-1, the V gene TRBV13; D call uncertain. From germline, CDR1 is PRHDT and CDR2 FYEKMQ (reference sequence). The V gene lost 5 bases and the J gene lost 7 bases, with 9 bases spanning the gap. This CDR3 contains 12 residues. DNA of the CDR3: TGTGCCAGCAGCCTTCGCCCGAATGAGCAGTTCTTC. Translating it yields CASSLRPNEQFF.